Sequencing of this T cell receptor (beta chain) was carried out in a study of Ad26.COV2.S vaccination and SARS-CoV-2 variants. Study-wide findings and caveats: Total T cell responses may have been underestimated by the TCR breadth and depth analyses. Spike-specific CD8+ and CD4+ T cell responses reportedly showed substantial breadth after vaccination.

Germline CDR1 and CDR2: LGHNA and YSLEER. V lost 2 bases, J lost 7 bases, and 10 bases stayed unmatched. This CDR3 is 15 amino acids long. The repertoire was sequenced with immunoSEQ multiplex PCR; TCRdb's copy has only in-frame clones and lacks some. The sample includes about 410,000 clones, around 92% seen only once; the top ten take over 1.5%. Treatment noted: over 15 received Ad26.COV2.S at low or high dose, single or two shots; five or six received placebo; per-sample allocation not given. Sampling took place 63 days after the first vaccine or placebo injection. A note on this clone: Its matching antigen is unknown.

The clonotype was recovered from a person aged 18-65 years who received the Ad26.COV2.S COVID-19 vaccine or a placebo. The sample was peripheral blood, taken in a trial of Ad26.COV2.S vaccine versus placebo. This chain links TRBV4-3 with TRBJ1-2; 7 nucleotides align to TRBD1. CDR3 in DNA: TGCGCCAGCAGCCAATATTTGGGACAGACTACTGGCTACACCTTC. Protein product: CASSQYLGQTTGYTF.